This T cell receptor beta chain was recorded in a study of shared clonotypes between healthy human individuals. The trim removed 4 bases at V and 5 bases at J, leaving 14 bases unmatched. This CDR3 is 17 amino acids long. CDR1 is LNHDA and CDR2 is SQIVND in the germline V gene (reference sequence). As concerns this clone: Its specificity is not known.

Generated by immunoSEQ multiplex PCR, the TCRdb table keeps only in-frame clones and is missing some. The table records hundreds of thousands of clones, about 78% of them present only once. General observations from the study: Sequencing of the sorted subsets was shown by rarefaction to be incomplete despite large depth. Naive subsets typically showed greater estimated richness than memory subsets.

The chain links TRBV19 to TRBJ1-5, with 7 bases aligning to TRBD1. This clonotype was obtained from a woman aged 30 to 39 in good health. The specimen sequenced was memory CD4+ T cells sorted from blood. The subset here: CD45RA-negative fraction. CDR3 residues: CASSSGQARGYHQPQHF. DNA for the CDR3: TGTGCCAGTAGTAGCGGACAGGCCCGGGGGTACCATCAGCCCCAGCATTTT.